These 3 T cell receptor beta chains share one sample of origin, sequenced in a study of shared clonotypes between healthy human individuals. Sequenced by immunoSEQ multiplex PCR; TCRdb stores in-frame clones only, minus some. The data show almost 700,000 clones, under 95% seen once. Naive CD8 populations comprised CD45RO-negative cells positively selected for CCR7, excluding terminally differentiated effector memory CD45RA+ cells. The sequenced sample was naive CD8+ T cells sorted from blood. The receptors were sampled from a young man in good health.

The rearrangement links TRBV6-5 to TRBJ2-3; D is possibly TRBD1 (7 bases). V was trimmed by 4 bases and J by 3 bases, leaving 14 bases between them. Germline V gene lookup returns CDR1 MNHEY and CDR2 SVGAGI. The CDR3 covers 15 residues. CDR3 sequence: CASSFGAGGTDTQYF. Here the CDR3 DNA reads TGTGCCAGCAGTTTCGGGGCAGGGGGGACAGATACGCAGTATTTT.

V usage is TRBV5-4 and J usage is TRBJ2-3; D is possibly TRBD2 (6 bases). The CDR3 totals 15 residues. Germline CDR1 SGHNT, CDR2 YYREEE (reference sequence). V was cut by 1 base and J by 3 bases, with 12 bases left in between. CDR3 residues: CASSLPGAGTDTQYF. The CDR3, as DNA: TGTGCCAGCAGCTTGCCGGGAGCAGGGACAGATACGCAGTATTTT.

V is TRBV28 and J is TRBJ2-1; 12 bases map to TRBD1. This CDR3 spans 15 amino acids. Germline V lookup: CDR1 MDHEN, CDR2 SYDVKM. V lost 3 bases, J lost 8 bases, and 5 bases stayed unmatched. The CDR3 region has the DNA TGTGCCAGCAGTTTTCGGGACAGGGGGCAGGATGAGCAGTTCTTC. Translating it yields CASSFRDRGQDEQFF.